This T cell receptor (beta chain) is from a study of T cell repertoires in ileal Crohn's disease. The overall study: From the resection specimen's proximal margin, biopsies were taken as MI.

Indicated time point: proximal margin of the surgical specimen (macroscopically non-inflamed). Method: immunoSEQ multiplex PCR; TCRdb's copy keeps in-frame clones and lacks some. The table has 7,000 to 8,000 clones, about 78% seen once. The CDR3 is 17 amino acids. Germline V lookup: CDR1 LNHDA, CDR2 SQIVND (reference sequence). J gave up 7 bases and V 5 bases, and 15 bases lay outside the gene matches. The chain links TRBV19 to TRBJ2-4; TRBD2 agrees at 9 bases. Sequencing was carried out using ileal tissue. This clonotype originated in an adult with Crohn's disease. CDR3 bases: TGTGCCAGTAGTCACCCTCTTAGGCGGGGGGGCGAGAACATTCAGTACTTC. It translates to CASSHPLRRGGENIQYF.